One T cell receptor (beta chain) is described in this entry. This clone was counted only a few times. Its specific antigen is unknown. Base qualities are not provided; no much larger clone lies one nucleotide away. The sample belongs to a study of cytomegalovirus exposure and HLA in healthy donors (dated by TCRdb to 2015 to 2018). At the level of the whole study: An earlier analysis of roughly 610 of the donors reported about 280 Gb of sequence data and 117 million unique TCR beta sequences obtained from roughly 180 million T cells. An early release that covered 500 to 800 HLA-typed donors contained 250 to 350 gigabases of sequencing data and around 85 million unique TCR sequences. The genetic ancestry cluster associated with self-reported Caucasian donors included 81% of the 350 to 500 genotyped donors. The aim of the study was to test whether cataloging public T cell receptors could identify signatures of past pathogen exposure. The study used immunosequencing to profile the T cell repertoires of around 600 subjects and linked those repertoires to cytomegalovirus serostatus. Besides the first cohort of some 670 subjects, a separate validation cohort made up of 120 different subjects was used. To predict cytomegalovirus infection status, the study combined high-throughput TCR immunosequencing, statistical association of individual TCRs with disease status, and machine learning. A later analysis re-analyzed previously published TCR beta repertoires from 650 to 800 donors and added high-resolution HLA genotyping to study TCR occurrence patterns. In the later analysis, no new phenotypic data were used to find candidate immune exposures; instead, reliance was placed on TCR beta sequences and their occurrence across donors. In an earlier analysis of a few hundred of the donors, high-throughput TCR beta sequencing was used to judge whether each TCR beta V gene segment behaved as functional or pseudogenic. Donor age, sex, ethnicity and CMV serostatus were compiled together with the repertoire data. A later genetic analysis used genome-wide SNP genotypes for about 60% of the roughly 700 donors, treating that subset as a discovery cohort. All discovery cohort repertoires had been generated using a single sequencing platform. Both class I and class II loci were covered by HLA typing, at four-digit resolution. The number of donors typed differed by locus, with roughly 629-640 for A, B, C, DRB1 and DQB1, 522 for DQA1, some 570 for DPA1, and some 440 for DPB1. Four or five DR-DQ haplotypes were handled as single units for association and clustering, since linkage in the cohort was strong. Among 350 to 400 genotyped donors of the cohort, an average of roughly 240,000 unique TCR beta nucleotide sequences were sequenced per donor, roughly 18% of them non-productive. What the research found in general, with its limitations: According to a later analysis, parvovirus B19, influenza, CMV and Epstein-Barr virus appeared linked to several top co-occurrence clusters. Some IMGT-functional V segments, including TRBV6-2 and TRBV6-3, could not be distinguished by the 87-base-pair reads and were therefore excluded. In vitro tests confirmed that a few of the cytomegalovirus-associated TCR beta chains recognize cytomegalovirus antigens. Linkage disequilibrium might explain the correlated functional status among segregating V segments, but an unknown experimental factor could not be ruled out. For the cohort, immune exposure information was limited to CMV serostatus. Roughly uniform sequencing depth across donors was assumed in presence/absence analyses, although this assumption may not hold. Only TCR beta chains were sequenced in this cohort, and the absence of alpha or paired-chain data limited detectable features. Because some donors lacked HLA typing at each locus, the association tests relied only on the typed subset. A further reported finding was that TCR beta sequences accurately predicted the HLA-A and HLA-B alleles for most subjects in the first cohort. Most TCR sequences were observed very rarely across donors, whereas some public TCRs were present in many individuals. About 15 rarely observed V segments, including chromosome 9 orphons, were excluded from the earlier analysis of a few hundred of the donors because counts were too low. The authors suggested that the approach could potentially be generalized to other disease states and immunological phenotypes. Compared with equally common non-associated chains, HLA-associated TCR beta chains in a later analysis were more clonally expanded and had lower generation probabilities. In a later analysis, the rate of TCR association differed among HLA loci, with DRB1 alleles having the most associated TCRs and HLA-C alleles having the fewest. According to a later analysis, most CMV-associated TCR beta chains appeared to be HLA-restricted, and the HLA associations seemed to be driven largely by CMV exposure. Strong co-occurrence of HLA alleles, especially DR and DQ, made assigning TCR associations to individual alleles difficult. A total of fewer than 200 TCR beta chains were listed by the study as associated with cytomegalovirus. A later genetic analysis reported fewer N-insertions in productive TCRs among donors in an Asian-associated ancestry cluster than the roughly 720-donor mean. In both the original and validation cohorts, the classifier was reported to diagnose cytomegalovirus status with high specificity and sensitivity. In an earlier analysis of approximately 600 of the donors, most TCR beta V segments were observed in productive rearrangements about 90% or about 30% of the time, broadly matching IMGT annotations. A later genetic analysis associated a missense DCLRE1C variant with V-gene and J-gene trimming of TCR beta chains, and an independent cohort replicated the association. A later analysis associated 15,000 to 20,000 TCR beta sequences with specific HLA alleles at a false discovery rate of 0.05. A cluster of highly shared sequence variants was judged likely to represent a technical artifact of the sequencing pipeline.

The cohort consisted of some 730 healthy bone marrow donors. At the time of sampling, all cohort members were nominally healthy, though unrecorded immune exposures were likely present. The donor tested CMV seronegative and was one of the 352 seronegative cohort members. Each donor provided a peripheral blood sample, and peripheral blood mononuclear cells were used for TCR beta sequencing. Genomic DNA was extracted from the blood cell samples with the Qiagen DNeasy Blood Extraction Kit. Trimming removed 1 base from V and 3 bases from J, leaving 2 bases between the germline ends. The germline V gene provides CDR1 LGHNA and CDR2 YNFKEQ. The CDR3 spans 12 residues, from the cysteine through the phenylalanine. Of all the DNA, just the CDR3 is kept, 36 bases in frame from base 1. The method was the immunoSEQ multiplex PCR assay. The multiplex PCR relied on a mix of 60 forward primers for TCR Vbeta segments and 13 reverse primers for TCR Jbeta segments. A multiplex PCR assay on genomic DNA amplified the CDR3 region of rearranged TCR beta genes. On the Illumina HiSeq System, the amplified TCR beta libraries were sequenced as 87-base-pair reads. In the authors' own workflow: A later analysis counted about 76 million unique TCR beta chains across the roughly 700 repertoires, and about 10 million of these chains were shared by at least two donors. Raw reads were error-corrected and collapsed into unique sequences by a nearest-neighbor algorithm in which closely related sequences were merged to remove PCR and sequencing errors. CDR3 sequences were aligned to IMGT reference sequences to assign V, D and J gene segments. Each retained sequence needed at least a six-nucleotide match to both a V gene segment and a J gene segment. Rearrangements were classified as productive when the CDR3 lacked stop codons and remained in frame with V and J, and all other rearrangements were classified as non-productive. Following IMGT convention, CDR3 was defined as the stretch from the second conserved V-encoded cysteine up to the conserved J-encoded phenylalanine. Sequences without an unambiguous match to a single V gene segment were excluded from the earlier analysis of a few hundred of the donors. In an earlier analysis of several hundred of the donors, V segments were called functional above 56.7% productive rearrangements and were called segregating when the between-donor standard deviation exceeded 5%. A statistical classification framework was built to diagnose cytomegalovirus status from the catalog of TCR beta chain sequences. In a later analysis, V and J genes were assigned by comparing TCR nucleotide sequences against IMGT/GENE-DB human TR gene sequences. A later analysis assigned CDR3 sequences and most-parsimonious VDJ recombination scenarios with the TCRdist pipeline. In a later analysis, each TCR beta chain was defined by its CDR3 amino acid sequence together with its V-gene family, and reads without a unique V-gene family were excluded. In a later analysis, approximately 590 highly shared, low-generation-probability nucleotide sequences were removed to address suspected cross-contamination and a sequencing artifact. A later analysis calculated a clonal expansion index for each public chain from normalized within-repertoire ranks of inferred template counts. In a later analysis, generation probabilities were computed using a VDJ recombination model fitted to out-of-frame rearrangements, and the results were checked against IGoR. Hypergeometric tests were used in a later analysis to score TCR-TCR, TCR-HLA and TCR-CMV co-occurrence, with a repertoire-size bias correction applied to the TCR pairs. To estimate false discovery rates, a later analysis permuted the HLA or CMV assignments 20 times. In a later analysis, co-occurring TCRs were grouped using DBSCAN, and TCRdist sequence similarity was added for clustering within HLA-allele-positive subsets. Co-occurrence clustering excluded repertoires with fewer than 30,000 or more than 120,000 public chains, plus five with anomalous nucleotide sharing. TCRdb retrieved this table from immuneACCESS and kept in-frame rearrangements only. Not all clones are present; in checked studies, unresolved V genes account for under half, and no reason is known for the remainder. Clone size and the V and J calls come from that table; the DNA yielded D and trimming. For this sample the table gives around 150,000 clones, of which 79% were detected only once. Of the sample, under 2.5% is held by the ten largest clones.

This TCR derives from a man aged 40-49 years in good health and CMV-seronegative. This chain is built from TRBV4-2 and TRBJ2-3, with no confident D gene call. Sequencing input: PBMCs. The bases are TGTGCCAGCAGCCAAGCTACAGATACGCAGTATTTT. Translated, it reads CASSQATDTQYF.